A single sample gave rise to the 7 T cell receptor beta chains below, sequenced in a study of molecular identifiers for immune sequencing clone quantification. TCRdb independently ran MiXCR on the PCR reads; one entry per CDR3 protein. This table has 50,000 to 70,000 distinct CDR3 sequences, about 18% appearing once. Sequenced sample: naive CD8+ T cells from blood, with Jurkat cell RNA spiked in. The subset denotes: FACS-sorted CD8+CD4-CCR7+CD45RA+ naive T cells. All receptors come from a human donor in good health. Some libraries in this study had Jurkat cell RNA spiked in.

The sample holds many counts of this clonotype. The chain carries TRBV28 and TRBJ1-4, with a possible D match to TRBD1 (6 bases). The CDR3 is made up of 16 amino acids. The ends were cut back, 4 bases at V and 7 bases at J, with 19 bases in the middle. The germline V gene encodes CDR1 MDHEN and CDR2 SYDVKM. DNA for the CDR3: TGTGCCAGCAGTTCAGGGGTGGAGGGTCTTGGTGAAAAACTGTTTTTT. Protein sequence: CASSSGVEGLGEKLFF.

This clonotype was seen only once. The conserved phenylalanine or tryptophan is not found at the CDR3 terminus, so this likely reflects a read error. No DNA is shown, since the ends of the CDR3 on it are uncertain; the CDR3 is the one TCRdb lists. The rearrangement joins TRBV5-1 to TRBJ1-3; no DNA check was done on the table's D call, TRBD1. Both ends counted, the CDR3 spans 15 residues. The V gene's germline CDR1 is SGHRS and CDR2 YFSETQ. Here the CDR3 reads CASTQSNRAGNTTYS.

This clonotype has a count of ten or more. This chain connects TRBV18 to TRBJ2-1, with 7 bases identical to TRBD1. The junction had 21 bases not matched to a gene; V was cut back by 0 bases and J by 4 bases. Germline V gives CDR1 KGHSH, CDR2 LQKENI. CDR3 size: 21 residues. The CDR3 DNA sequence: TGTGCCAGCTCACCACCGGGACAGAGAACCCGGCTCCAGGCCCGTTACAATGAGCAGTTCTTC. Protein: CASSPPGQRTRLQARYNEQFF.

In its sample, this clonotype was seen once. This CDR3 fails to terminate in the conserved phenylalanine or tryptophan, so it likely reflects a read error. CDR3: CASSYLGGVGEKLFY. CDR3 nucleotides: TGTGCCAGCAGTTACTTGGGGGGCGTTGGTGAAAAGCTGTTTTAT. This chain uses TRBV6-5 with TRBJ1-4; D perhaps matches TRBD1 (6 bases). The CDR3 is made up of 15 amino acids. Germline values: CDR1 MNHEY, CDR2 SVGAGI.

In its sample, this clonotype was seen a few times. The rearrangement links TRBV10-3 to TRBJ2-3; possibly TRBD2 for D (5 bases). This CDR3 has 15 amino acids. Germline V gives CDR1 ENHRY, CDR2 SYGVKD. V lost 3 bases to trimming and J lost 0 bases, with 10 bases between them. The chain's CDR3 is CAISDLASSTDTQYF. In DNA, the CDR3 is TGTGCCATCAGTGATTTAGCGTCTAGCACAGATACGCAGTATTTT.

Many counts were recorded for this clonotype. The chain carries TRBV7-9 and TRBJ2-6; D perhaps matches TRBD2 (6 bases). CDR3 length: 17 residues. Trimming pared 2 bases from V and 1 base from J, leaving 12 bases between. The germline CDR1 and CDR2 sequences are SEHNR and FQNEAQ (reference sequence). The CDR3 DNA follows: TGTGCCAGCAGCTTATCCGGAGGGGCATCTGGGGCCAACGTCCTGACTTTC. Protein sequence: CASSLSGGASGANVLTF.

About this clonotype: This sequence may be a read error, since a much larger clone differs from it by one base. J is TRBJ2-5 and V is TRBV13; 7 positions agree with TRBD2. Trimming at V came to 6 bases and at J to 3 bases, leaving 7 bases not matched to a gene. Looked up from germline, CDR1 is PRHDT and CDR2 is FYEKMQ (reference sequence). This CDR3 is 14 amino acids long. CDR3 sequence (DNA): TGTGCCAGCAGTTCACTAGCGCTGGAAGAGACCCAGTACTTC. Translated: CASSSLALEETQYF.